This TCR beta chain is from a study of T cell repertoires in cytomegalovirus infection. One entry per CDR3 protein results from TCRdb running MiXCR on the reads. The repertoire holds some 150,000 distinct CDR3 sequences, with 23% as singletons. General observations from the study: Pooled public TCR beta family frequency picked out CMV carriers with the relevant HLA.

CDR3 length: 15 residues. The germline V gene has CDR1 SGHTA and CDR2 FQGNSA. V lost 1 base and J lost 5; bases outside the gene matches: 1. This clonotype was seen only a few times. The antigen is unknown. The chain has TRBV7-2 and TRBJ2-5; 13 bases line up with TRBD2. Input material: PBMCs. This clonotype was obtained from a human donor in good health (CMV status not recorded). Some clones in this sample may be carry-over from other donors' samples. CDR3 amino acids: CASSLGTSGGETQYF. CDR3 nucleotide sequence: TGTGCCAGCAGCTTAGGGACTAGCGGGGGTGAGACCCAGTACTTC.